Below are 5 T cell receptor beta chains sequenced from a single sample in a study of blood T cell repertoires in COVID-19. Produced via immunoSEQ multiplex PCR; TCRdb's table is partial and in-frame only. The table has 300,000 to 350,000 clones, about 91% seen once. The sequenced material came from peripheral blood. These receptors all stem from a woman in her thirties with COVID-19, enrolled during active disease.

The rearrangement links TRBV19 to TRBJ1-1, with D perhaps TRBD1 (6 bases). The CDR3 contains 15 residues. V was pared by 1 base and J by 1 base, with 10 bases between. Germline lookup yields CDR1 LNHDA and CDR2 SQIVND (reference sequence). This chain's CDR3 is CASSIVGGSNTEAFF. The DNA of the CDR3 is TGTGCCAGTAGTATAGTAGGGGGATCGAACACTGAAGCTTTCTTT.

The chain links TRBV29-1 to TRBJ2-1, with 9 bases lining up with TRBD1. The CDR3 has 14 residues. Germline-derived CDR1 and CDR2 are SQVTM and ANQGSEA. Losses at the gene ends were 6 bases for V and 6 bases for J; bases not matched to a gene: 9. Here the CDR3 reads CSVTGTGRPNEQFF. The CDR3 bases are TGCAGCGTGACCGGGACAGGGCGTCCCAATGAGCAGTTCTTC.

By frequency in the sample, this clone is medium-sized. The V gene is TRBV2, the J gene TRBJ1-1; D is ambiguous. V lost 0 bases to trimming and J lost 7 bases, with 3 bases between them. CDR1 is SNHLY, CDR2 FYNNEI, per germline. This CDR3 contains 11 residues. Here the CDR3 DNA reads TGTGCCAGCAGTGAAGCGAGTGAAGCTTTCTTT. It is translated as CASSEASEAFF.

This sequence joins TRBV29-1 and TRBJ2-3, with D maybe TRBD2 (6 bases). V lost 0 bases and J 2 bases, leaving 18 bases between the germline ends. The CDR3 has 17 amino acids. CDR1 and CDR2 from the germline V gene are SQVTM and ANQGSEA. This chain's CDR3 is CSVEDPSAGLITDTQYF. The CDR3 nucleotides are TGCAGCGTTGAAGACCCCTCCGCGGGGCTTATCACAGATACGCAGTATTTT.

This rearrangement joins TRBV5-1 to TRBJ1-2, with 10 bases that match TRBD1. Germline CDR1 SGHRS, CDR2 YFSETQ. J lost 8 bases, V lost 1 base, and 8 bases had no gene match. The CDR3 runs to 15 residues. The CDR3 DNA sequence: TGCGCCAGCAGCTTGTCTCCTGAGACAGGGGGCGGCTACACCTTC. This encodes CASSLSPETGGGYTF.